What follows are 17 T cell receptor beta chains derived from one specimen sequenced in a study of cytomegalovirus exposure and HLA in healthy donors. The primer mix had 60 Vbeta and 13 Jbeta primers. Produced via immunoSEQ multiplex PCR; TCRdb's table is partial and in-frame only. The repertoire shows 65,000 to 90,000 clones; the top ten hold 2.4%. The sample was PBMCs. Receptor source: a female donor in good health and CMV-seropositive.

The CDR3 coding sequence is TGTGCCAGCAGCCCCGGACAGATCACTGAAGCTTTCTTT. This codes for CASSPGQITEAFF. The chain recombines TRBV7-2 with TRBJ1-1; D is possibly TRBD1 (6 bases). Trimming left V 5 bases short and J 4 bases short, with 11 bases between. The CDR3 extends over 13 amino acids. CDR1 SGHTA and CDR2 FQGNSA come from the germline V gene.

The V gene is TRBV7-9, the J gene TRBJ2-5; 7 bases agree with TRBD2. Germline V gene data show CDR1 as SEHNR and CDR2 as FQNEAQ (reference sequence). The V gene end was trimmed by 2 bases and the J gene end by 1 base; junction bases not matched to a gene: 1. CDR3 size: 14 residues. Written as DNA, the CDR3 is TGTGCCAGCAGCTTACCTAGCGGCCAAGAGACCCAGTACTTC. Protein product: CASSLPSGQETQYF.

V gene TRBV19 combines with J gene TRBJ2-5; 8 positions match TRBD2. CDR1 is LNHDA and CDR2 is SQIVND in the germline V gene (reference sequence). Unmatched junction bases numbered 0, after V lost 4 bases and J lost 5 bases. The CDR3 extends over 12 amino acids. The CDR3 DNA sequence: TGTGCCAGTAGTAGCGGGAGGGAGACCCAGTACTTC. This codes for CASSSGRETQYF.

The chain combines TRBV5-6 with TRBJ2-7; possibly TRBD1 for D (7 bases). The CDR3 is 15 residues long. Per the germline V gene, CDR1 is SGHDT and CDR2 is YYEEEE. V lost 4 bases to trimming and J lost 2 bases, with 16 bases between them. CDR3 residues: CASSPGARGAYEQYF. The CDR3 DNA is TGTGCCAGCAGCCCGGGCGCCAGGGGGGCCTACGAGCAGTACTTC.

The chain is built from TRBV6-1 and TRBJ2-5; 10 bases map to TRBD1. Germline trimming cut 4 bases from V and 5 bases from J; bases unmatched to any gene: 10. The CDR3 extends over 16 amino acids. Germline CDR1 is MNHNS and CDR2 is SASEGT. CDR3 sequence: CASSARGTGEPETQYF. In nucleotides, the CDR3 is TGTGCCAGCAGTGCACGAGGGACAGGGGAACCGGAGACCCAGTACTTC.

The CDR3 sequence: CASSPTSGGAETQYF. The CDR3 DNA sequence: TGTGCCAGCAGCCCGACTAGCGGGGGGGCCGAGACCCAGTACTTC. The chain employs TRBV7-3 and TRBJ2-5; 14 positions agree with TRBD2. Germline-derived CDR1 and CDR2 are SGHTA and FQGTGA. V lost 5 bases, J lost 5 bases, and 4 bases stayed unmatched. The CDR3 contains 15 residues. The variable domain in full, completed from reference TRBV7-3 and TRBJ2-5, reads GAGVSQTPSNKVTEKGKYVELRCDPISGHTALYWYRQSLGQGPEFLIYFQGTGAADDSGLPNDRFFAVRPEGSVSTLKIQRTERGDSAVYLCASSPTSGGAETQYFGPGTRLLVL.

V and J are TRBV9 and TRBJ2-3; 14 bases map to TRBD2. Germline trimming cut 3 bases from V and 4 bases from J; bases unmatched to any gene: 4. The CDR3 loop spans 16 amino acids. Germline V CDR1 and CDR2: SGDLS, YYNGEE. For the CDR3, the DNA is TGTGCCAGCAGCGGACTAGCGGGGGGGCCCGCAGATACGCAGTATTTT. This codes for CASSGLAGGPADTQYF. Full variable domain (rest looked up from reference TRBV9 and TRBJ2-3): DSGVTQTPKHLITATGQRVTLRCSPRSGDLSVYWYQQSLDQGLQFLIQYYNGEERAKGNILERFSAQQFPDLHSELNLSSLELGDSALYFCASSGLAGGPADTQYFGPGTRLTVL.

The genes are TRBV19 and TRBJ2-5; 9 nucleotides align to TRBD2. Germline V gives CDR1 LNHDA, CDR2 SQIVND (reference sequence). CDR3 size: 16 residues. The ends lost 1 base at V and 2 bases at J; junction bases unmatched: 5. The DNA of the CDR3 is TGTGCCAGTAGTATAGGGGCTAGCGGGGCTCAAGAGACCCAGTACTTC. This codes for CASSIGASGAQETQYF. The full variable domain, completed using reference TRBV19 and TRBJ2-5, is DGGITQSPKYLFRKEGQNVTLSCEQNLNHDAMYWYRQDPGQGLRLIYYSQIVNDFQKGDIAEGYSVSREKKESFPLTVTSAQKNPTAFYLCASSIGASGAQETQYFGPGTRLLVL.

CDR3 DNA sequence: TGTGCCAGCAGCCGGGACAGGGCGTATAATTCACCCCTCCACTTT. Translated, it gives CASSRDRAYNSPLHF. V usage is TRBV5-4 and J usage is TRBJ1-6, with 9 bases that match TRBD1. Trimming removed 4 bases from V and 4 bases from J; junction bases left unmatched: 3. CDR1 is SGHNT and CDR2 is YYREEE in the germline V gene (reference sequence). CDR3 length equals 15 residues.

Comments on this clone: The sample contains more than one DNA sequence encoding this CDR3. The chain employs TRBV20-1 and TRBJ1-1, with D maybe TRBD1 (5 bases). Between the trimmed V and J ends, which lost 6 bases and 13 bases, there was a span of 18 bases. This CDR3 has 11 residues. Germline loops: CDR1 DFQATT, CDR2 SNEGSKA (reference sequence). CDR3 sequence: CSAKQGLGSFF. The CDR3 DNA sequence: TGCAGTGCCAAGCAGGGACTCGGGAGTTTCTTT.

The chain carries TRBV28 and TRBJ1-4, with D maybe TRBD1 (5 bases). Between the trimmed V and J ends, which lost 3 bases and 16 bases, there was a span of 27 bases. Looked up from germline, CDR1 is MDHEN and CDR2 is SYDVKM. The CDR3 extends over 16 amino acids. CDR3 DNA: TGTGCCAGCAGTTTCAATCCGACAGAACCTTGGAAAAACTCGTTTTTT. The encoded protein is CASSFNPTEPWKNSFF.

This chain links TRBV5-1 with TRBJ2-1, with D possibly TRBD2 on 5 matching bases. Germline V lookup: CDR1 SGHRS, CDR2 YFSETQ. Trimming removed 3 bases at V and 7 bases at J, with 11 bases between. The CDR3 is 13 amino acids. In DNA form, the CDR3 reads TGCGCCAGCAGCTCAGAACGGGGTAATGAGCAGTTCTTC. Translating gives CASSSERGNEQFF.

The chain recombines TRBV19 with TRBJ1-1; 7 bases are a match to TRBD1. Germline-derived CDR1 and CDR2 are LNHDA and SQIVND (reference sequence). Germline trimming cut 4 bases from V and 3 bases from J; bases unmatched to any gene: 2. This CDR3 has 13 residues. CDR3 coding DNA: TGTGCCAGTAGTACTGACAGGGACACTGAAGCTTTCTTT. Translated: CASSTDRDTEAFF.

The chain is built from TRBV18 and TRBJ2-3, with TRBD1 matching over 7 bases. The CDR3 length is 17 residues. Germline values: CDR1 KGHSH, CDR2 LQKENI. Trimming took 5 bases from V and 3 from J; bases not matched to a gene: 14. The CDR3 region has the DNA TGTGCCAGCTCATCACTACAGGGGCGTAAGGTAACAGATACGCAGTATTTT. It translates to CASSSLQGRKVTDTQYF.

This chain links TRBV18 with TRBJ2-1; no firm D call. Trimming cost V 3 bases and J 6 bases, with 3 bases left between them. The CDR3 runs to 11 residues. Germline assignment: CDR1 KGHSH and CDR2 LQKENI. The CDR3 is CASSPLNEQFF. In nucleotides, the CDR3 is TGTGCCAGCTCACCCCTCAATGAGCAGTTCTTC.

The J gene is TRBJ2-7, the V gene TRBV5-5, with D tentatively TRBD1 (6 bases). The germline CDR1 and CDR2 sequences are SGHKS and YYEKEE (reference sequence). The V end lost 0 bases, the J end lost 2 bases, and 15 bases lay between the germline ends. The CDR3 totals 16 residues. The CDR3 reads CASSLEGEPGPYEQYF. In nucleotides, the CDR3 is TGTGCCAGCAGCTTGGAGGGGGAACCTGGGCCCTACGAGCAGTACTTC. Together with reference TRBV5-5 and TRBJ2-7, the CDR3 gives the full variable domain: DAGVTQSPTHLIKTRGQQVTLRCSPISGHKSVSWYQQVLGQGPQFIFQYYEKEERGRGNFPDRFSARQFPNYSSELNVNALLLGDSALYLCASSLEGEPGPYEQYFGPGTRLTVT.

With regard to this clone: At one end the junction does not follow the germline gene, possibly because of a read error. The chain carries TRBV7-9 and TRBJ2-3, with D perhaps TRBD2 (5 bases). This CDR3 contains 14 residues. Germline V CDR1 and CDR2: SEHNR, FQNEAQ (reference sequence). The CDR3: CASSLEASTDTQYF. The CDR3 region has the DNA TGTGCCAGCAGCCTAGAGGCTAGCACCGATACGCAGTATTTT.